The 12 T cell receptor beta chains listed next were all sequenced from one sample in a study of radiation and T cells in renal cell carcinoma. This table comes from immunoSEQ multiplex PCR, and its TCRdb copy is limited to in-frame clones, with some not included. The sample shows over 85,000 clones, around four fifths of them seen only once. Described time point: blood 4 weeks post-SBRT, at nephrectomy. Treatment here: 15 Gy SBRT to primary tumor, nephrectomy 4 weeks later. Specimen: blood, collected from a patient whose treatment included radiotherapy and nephrectomy. The receptor source for this set is a man aged 45-65 years with renal cell carcinoma.

V and J are TRBV7-8 and TRBJ2-1; D may be TRBD1 (7 bases). This CDR3 has 14 residues. The V and J ends lost 5 bases and 15 bases respectively, with 23 bases between them. The V gene's germline CDR1 is SGHVS and CDR2 FQNEAQ. The CDR3 bases are TGTGCCAGCAGCCCGGGGGACAGTTTTAATTTATGGTTCTTC. Protein: CASSPGDSFNLWFF.

The chain joins TRBV7-2 to TRBJ1-1, with D unclear. Trimming removed 2 bases at V and 9 bases at J, with 16 bases between. Germline loops: CDR1 SGHTA, CDR2 FQGNSA. This CDR3 has 14 residues. CDR3 DNA: TGTGCCAGCAGCTTAAGTAGTAAGGGTCTTCAAGCTTTCTTT. Its translation: CASSLSSKGLQAFF. The complete variable domain, with remaining parts taken from reference TRBV7-2 and TRBJ1-1, reads GAGVSQSPSNKVTEKGKDVELRCDPISGHTALYWYRQSLGQGLEFLIYFQGNSAPDKSGLPSDRFSAERTGGSVSTLTIQRTQQEDSAVYLCASSLSSKGLQAFFGQGTRLTVV.

This clone showed up just a few times. V is TRBV5-1 and J is TRBJ1-6; D not resolved. The CDR3 covers 14 residues. Germline V lookup: CDR1 SGHRS, CDR2 YFSETQ. V lost 0 bases and J lost 6, with 7 bases in between. The CDR3: CASSLEGVNSPLHF. For the CDR3, the DNA is TGCGCCAGCAGCTTGGAGGGTGTTAATTCACCCCTCCACTTT.

This clone was recorded once. The chain employs TRBV7-9 and TRBJ2-1; 11 bases are shared with TRBD1. Unmatched junction bases numbered 7, after V lost 3 bases and J lost 9 bases. The CDR3 contains 15 residues. Germline CDR1 and CDR2: SEHNR and FQNEAQ (reference sequence). CDR3 protein: CASSFGQGAPGEQFF. CDR3 nucleotide sequence: TGTGCCAGCAGCTTCGGACAGGGGGCGCCTGGTGAGCAGTTCTTC.

The chain has TRBV10-2 and TRBJ2-7; 7 nucleotides match TRBD1. Germline-derived CDR1 and CDR2 are WSHSY and SAAADI. This CDR3 spans 14 amino acids. Unmatched junction bases numbered 7, after V lost 6 bases and J lost 2 bases. The CDR3 nucleotides read TGCGCCAGCAGAGCCGGGACAGCTACCTACGAGCAGTACTTC. Translated, it gives CASRAGTATYEQYF.

V is TRBV7-9 and J is TRBJ2-3; TRBD1 aligns across 7 bases. The ends lost 5 bases at V and 5 bases at J; junction bases unmatched: 1. Germline CDR1 reads SEHNR; CDR2 reads FQNEAQ (reference sequence). The CDR3 sequence is 12 residues long. CDR3 DNA sequence: TGTGCCAGCAGCCGACAGGGAGATACGCAGTATTTT. The encoded protein is CASSRQGDTQYF. The variable domain in full, with the rest retrieved from reference TRBV7-9 and TRBJ2-3, is DTGVSQNPRHKITKRGQNVTFRCDPISEHNRLYWYRQTLGQGPEFLTYFQNEAQLEKSRLLSDRFSAERPKGSFSTLEIQRTEQGDSAMYLCASSRQGDTQYFGPGTRLTVL.

The V call is TRBV2, the J call TRBJ1-2, with D possibly matching TRBD1 (6 bases). The CDR3 sequence is 14 residues long. V shed 2 bases and J shed 4 bases, with 11 bases lying between them. Germline V gives CDR1 SNHLY, CDR2 FYNNEI. The CDR3 sequence is CASSERQDIYGYTF. CDR3 bases: TGTGCCAGCAGTGAAAGACAGGACATCTATGGCTACACCTTC.

V usage is TRBV29-1 and J usage is TRBJ1-1, with D perhaps matching TRBD1 (5 bases). Germline loops: CDR1 SQVTM, CDR2 ANQGSEA. V dropped 7 bases and J dropped 4 bases, with 10 bases sitting between them. This CDR3 comprises 11 residues. The CDR3 here is CSGIRVTEAFF. The CDR3 coding sequence is TGCAGCGGAATCAGGGTCACTGAAGCTTTCTTT.

The rearrangement uses TRBV5-1 and TRBJ2-5, with D perhaps matching TRBD2 (6 bases). In germline, CDR1 is SGHRS, CDR2 YFSETQ. Trimming left V 2 bases short and J 5 bases short, with 16 bases between. The CDR3 length is 15 residues. This CDR3 is CASSLSPPGVETQYF. CDR3 nucleotide sequence: TGCGCCAGCAGCTTATCCCCTCCGGGAGTGGAGACCCAGTACTTC. Using reference TRBV5-1 and TRBJ2-5 for the parts outside the CDR3, the full variable domain is KAGVTQTPRYLIKTRGQQVTLSCSPISGHRSVSWYQQTPGQGLQFLFEYFSETQRNKGNFPGRFSGRQFSNSRSEMNVSTLELGDSALYLCASSLSPPGVETQYFGPGTRLLVL.

This clone has a handful of counts. V and J are TRBV4-2 and TRBJ1-1; the D is unclear. Germline lookup yields CDR1 LGHNA and CDR2 YNFKEQ. The CDR3 contains 15 residues. V lost 0 bases to trimming and J lost 4 bases, with 12 bases between them. The CDR3 here is CASSQDWSGGTEAFF. The CDR3 region has the DNA TGTGCCAGCAGCCAAGATTGGAGTGGAGGCACTGAAGCTTTCTTT.

J is TRBJ1-1 and V is TRBV7-8; D is unresolved. CDR1 is SGHVS and CDR2 is FQNEAQ in the germline V gene. This CDR3 comprises 13 residues. With 5 bases removed from V and 1 base from J, the gap between germline ends came to 8 bases. The CDR3 loop reads CASSLDQNTEAFF. Here the CDR3 DNA reads TGTGCCAGCAGCCTGGACCAGAACACTGAAGCTTTCTTT.

The V and J genes are TRBV9 and TRBJ2-5; TRBD2 matches at 8 bases. Trimming cost V 0 bases and J 5 bases; bases outside gene matches: 6. Germline CDR1 reads SGDLS; CDR2 reads YYNGEE. The CDR3 loop spans 15 amino acids. The CDR3 here is CASSVEAGGRETQYF. The CDR3 region has the DNA TGTGCCAGCAGCGTAGAGGCGGGGGGACGGGAGACCCAGTACTTC.